This TCR beta chain is drawn from a study of blood T cells in healthy people across ages (dated by TCRdb to the mid-2010s). Broadly, across the study: Template switching captured roughly one uniquely barcoded TCR beta cDNA molecule per two T cells in model experiments. Donors were grouped into four age groups: young (average approximately 15 years), middle-aged (over 35), aged (about 59) and long-lived (about 89). To avoid experimental bias, donors of different ages were spread randomly across the sequencing lanes. Using the same blood draw, the study looked at two additional independent replicas of 1 million unique cDNA reads for two donors, one aged 18 to 30 and the other aged 80 or older. Age-related changes in TCR beta repertoire diversity were measured in the study by deep sequencing normalized with unique cDNA molecular identifiers. Results and caveats for the whole study, not just this receptor: Because the CMV infection status of the donors was unknown, age-related changes in expanded clonotypes may potentially have been confounded. Estimates of total diversity based on one million sequenced T cells were considered lower bounds and underestimates. Compared with the aged group, the long-lived group had more naive CD4+ T cells, fewer expanded clones and increased TCR diversity, suggesting age selection. As age increased, observed TCR beta diversity per million T cells dropped in a roughly linear way, and a significant reduction was already evident by age 40. Because profiling used bulk unsorted PBMCs, naive and antigen-experienced compartments could not be compared conclusively. There was a strong correlation between observed TCR beta diversity and the percentage of naive T cells measured by flow cytometry.

About this clonotype: There is no known antigen for this receptor. No qualities accompany the bases; no much larger clone lies one base away.

The V and J ends are trimmed by 6 bases and 3 bases, leaving 12 bases between them. CDR1 and CDR2 were assigned from the germline V gene as MNHNS and SASEGT. The CDR3 runs 15 residues from the cysteine to the phenylalanine. Only the CDR3 DNA is retained, 45 bases long and in frame from the first base. The library came from 5' RACE. Sequencing instrument: Illumina HiSeq 2500. A second PCR of roughly 7 to 12 cycles was run with a J-beta primer mix and a sample-barcoded 5' primer. A template-switch 5' adaptor carrying 12 random nucleotides introduced a unique molecular identifier onto each TCR beta cDNA molecule. Each sample yielded at least 3 million CDR3-containing paired-end reads. The Mint cDNA synthesis kit, primed by a TRBC-specific oligonucleotide, was used to synthesize first-strand cDNA from all RNA. Following uracil-DNA glycosylase treatment, all cDNA underwent a first 18-cycle PCR with the universal primers M1SS and BC2_uni_R. The published analysis was carried out like this. Each sample was normalized by randomly selecting 1 million high-quality reads, each carrying a distinct molecular identifier. Reads with shared molecular identifiers were discarded instead of being binned into consensus sequences. MiTCR, run with a Q25 quality threshold and the strictest error-elimination algorithm, handled CDR3 identification, clonotype clustering and error correction. A nonparametric unseen species model with Euler transformation was used to estimate lower-bound total TCR beta diversity. The public reads were reanalyzed by TCRdb: fastp trimming at Q25, MiXCR alignment, in-frame beta chains only. CDR3 protein sequences are deduplicated, and each keeps its most common genes and DNA. These V and J calls originate from TCRdb's pipeline instead of the authors' own analysis. The sample table holds about 970,000 distinct CDR3 sequences, of which just over 50% were seen once. Jointly, the top ten make up 20% to 25% of the sample.

The donors were a few dozen Caucasian individuals from Russia, aged roughly 6 to 100 years, who were systemically healthy. Ten milliliters of peripheral blood were drawn from each donor into EDTA-treated Vacutainer tubes. PBMCs were isolated by Ficoll-Paque density-gradient centrifugation, with at least 6 million obtained per sample. Total RNA was extracted from PBMCs with Trizol reagent, with at least 5.5 micrograms obtained per sample. The percentages of naive CD45RAhigh/CD27high T cells were determined by flow cytometry on a PBMC aliquot from every donor. Sequenced sample: blood. The chain is encoded by TRBV6-1 joined to TRBJ2-6; the D gene identity is not certain. The sequence was collected from a woman aged 55 to 70 in good health. The nucleotides read TGTGCCAGCAGGGAGTTGCTCAGTGGGGCCAACGTCCTGACTTTC. It encodes CASRELLSGANVLTF.